Sequencing of this TCR beta chain was carried out in a study of neoadjuvant anti-PD-1 for oral cavity cancer. Turning to the study itself: Patients without progression got a fourth dose around day 43.

Whole-study results and caveats: Higher pretreatment Treg/Th17 ratios tracked higher pretreatment blood clonality.

Patients were newly diagnosed with stage II-IVA oral cavity squamous cell carcinoma without prior systemic or radiation treatment. Details on this clone: Its antigen is currently unknown.

Here immunoSEQ multiplex PCR was the method, and the copy in TCRdb shows in-frame clones only, minus some. The table shows thousands of clones, with roughly 80% occurring only once. The source of this sequence is a person between 35 and 79 years old with oral cavity squamous cell carcinoma. The sample in question was PBMCs, obtained before nivolumab (anti-PD-1) treatment.

CDR3 sequence reads: CASSPGYGYTF. The CDR3 region has the DNA TGTGCCAGCAGTCCCGGATACGGCTACACCTTC. The chain couples TRBV2 to TRBJ1-2, with D hard to call. Per germline, CDR1 SNHLY and CDR2 FYNNEI. Trimming stripped 5 bases from V and 8 bases from J, with 9 bases between. The CDR3 spans 11 residues.